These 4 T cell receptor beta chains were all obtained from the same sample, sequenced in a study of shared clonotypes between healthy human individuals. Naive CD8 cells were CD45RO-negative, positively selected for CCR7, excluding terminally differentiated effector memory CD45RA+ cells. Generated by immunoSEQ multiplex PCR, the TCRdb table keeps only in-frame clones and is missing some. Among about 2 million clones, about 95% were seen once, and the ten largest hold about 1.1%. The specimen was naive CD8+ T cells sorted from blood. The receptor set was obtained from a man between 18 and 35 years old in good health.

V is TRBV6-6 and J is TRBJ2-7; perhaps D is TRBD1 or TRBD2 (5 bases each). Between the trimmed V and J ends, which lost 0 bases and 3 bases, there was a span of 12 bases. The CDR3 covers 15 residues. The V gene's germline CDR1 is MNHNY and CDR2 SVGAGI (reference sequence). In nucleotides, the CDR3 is TGTGCCAGCAGTTACTCGAGGGGCAGGAGCTACGAGCAGTACTTC. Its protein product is CASSYSRGRSYEQYF.

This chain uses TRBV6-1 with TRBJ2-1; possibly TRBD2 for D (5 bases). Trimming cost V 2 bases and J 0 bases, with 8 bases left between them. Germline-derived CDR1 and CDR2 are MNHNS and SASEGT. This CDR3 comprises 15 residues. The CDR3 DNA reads TGTGCCAGCAGTGAAACGGCGGGCTCCTACAATGAGCAGTTCTTC. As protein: CASSETAGSYNEQFF.

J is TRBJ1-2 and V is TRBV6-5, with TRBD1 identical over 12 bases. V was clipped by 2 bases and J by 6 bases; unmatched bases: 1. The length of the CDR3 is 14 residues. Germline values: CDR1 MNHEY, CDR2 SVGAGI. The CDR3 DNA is TGTGCCAGCAGTTACGGGACAGGGGGCAATGGCTACACCTTC. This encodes CASSYGTGGNGYTF.

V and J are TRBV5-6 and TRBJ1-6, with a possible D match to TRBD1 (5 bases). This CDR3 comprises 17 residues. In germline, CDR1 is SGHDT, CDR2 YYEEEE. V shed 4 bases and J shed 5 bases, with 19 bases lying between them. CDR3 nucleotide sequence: TGTGCCAGCAGCCCCAATCCAGGGAGGGGAGATAATTCACCCCTCCACTTT. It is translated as CASSPNPGRGDNSPLHF.